Below, 24 T cell receptor beta chains from the same sample are listed, as sequenced in a study of T cells after yellow fever vaccination. One entry per CDR3 protein results from TCRdb running MiXCR on the 5' RACE reads. Of a few hundred thousand distinct CDR3 sequences in the sample, around 8.6% were seen once. This specimen was CD4+ T cells sorted from PBMCs, taken 5 days after the yellow fever booster vaccination. The receptors stem from a man aged 18 to 30 who received the YFV17D yellow fever vaccine.

This clonotype was counted only a few times. The chain uses TRBV5-6 and TRBJ2-1, with unresolved D. Germline loops: CDR1 SGHDT, CDR2 YYEEEE. The CDR3 extends over 12 amino acids. Trimming took off 7 bases at V and 6 bases at J, with 11 bases between the two ends. CDR3 sequence (DNA): TGTGCCAGCGCCTCCAACCTCAATGAGCAGTTCTTC. This sequence encodes CASASNLNEQFF.

This clonotype was counted only a few times. The V gene is TRBV6-5, the J gene TRBJ2-7; D may be TRBD1 or TRBD2 (5 bases each). Germline CDR1 reads MNHEY; CDR2 reads SVGAGI. Trimming took 6 bases from V and 3 from J, leaving 15 bases between them. The CDR3 is 14 amino acids. CDR3 amino acids: CASSWGPRGYEQYF. Here the CDR3 DNA reads TGTGCCAGCAGCTGGGGACCAAGGGGCTACGAGCAGTACTTC.

This clonotype was detected only a few times. V gene TRBV4-3 combines with J gene TRBJ1-1, with 9 nucleotides matching TRBD1. The length of the CDR3 is 16 residues. Germline V gene sequence: CDR1 LGHNA, CDR2 YSLEER. Trimming removed 1 base from V and 1 base from J; junction bases left unmatched: 4. The CDR3, as DNA: TGCGCCAGCAGCCAAGTGCCGGGACAGGGGAACACTGAAGCTTTCTTT. Its translation is CASSQVPGQGNTEAFF.

This clonotype was detected only a few times. The chain joins TRBV11-2 to TRBJ1-1; no definite D call. The germline V gene encodes CDR1 SGHAT and CDR2 FQNNGV. The CDR3 length is 14 residues. Between the trimmed V and J ends, which lost 2 bases and 5 bases, there was a span of 12 bases. The CDR3 bases are TGTGCCAGCAGCTTAATAGGGAAAGGGACTGAAGCTTTCTTT. Its protein product is CASSLIGKGTEAFF.

The chain combines TRBV18 with TRBJ2-7, with 7 bases aligning to TRBD1. V shed 0 bases, J shed 2 bases, and the junction held 7 bases outside the gene matches. Germline assignment: CDR1 KGHSH and CDR2 LQKENI. The CDR3 has 16 residues. The CDR3 DNA reads TGTGCCAGCTCACCACCGGGTCAGGGGACAGCCTACGAGCAGTACTTC. Residues: CASSPPGQGTAYEQYF.

The V call is TRBV27, the J call TRBJ1-1; D remains unclear. Trimming cost V 4 bases and J 1 base, with 7 bases left between them. CDR1 is MNHEY and CDR2 is SMNVEV in the germline V gene (reference sequence). The CDR3 consists of 13 residues. The CDR3 nucleotides read TGTGCCAGCAGTTGGCTCCCGAACACTGAAGCTTTCTTT. Protein: CASSWLPNTEAFF.

In its sample, this clonotype was seen a few times. This rearrangement joins TRBV2 to TRBJ1-2; D ambiguous. The CDR3 consists of 14 residues. The V end was cut by 3 bases, the J end by 0 bases, with 8 bases between. Germline V gene lookup returns CDR1 SNHLY and CDR2 FYNNEI. The CDR3 DNA reads as TGTGCCAGCAGTGAGACCCCAGCTAACTATGGCTACACCTTC. Protein: CASSETPANYGYTF.

This chain links TRBV5-1 with TRBJ2-1; D might be TRBD1 or TRBD2, each matching 5 bases. Germline CDR1 SGHRS, CDR2 YFSETQ. Between the trimmed V and J ends, which lost 4 bases and 7 bases, there was a span of 9 bases. CDR3 length: 12 amino acids. The CDR3 DNA sequence: TGCGCCAGCAGCCTGGGGGAAAATGAGCAGTTCTTC. This encodes CASSLGENEQFF.

This clonotype has a handful of counts. The chain uses TRBV6-1 and TRBJ2-5; maybe TRBD2 (5 bases). This CDR3 has 13 residues. CDR1 and CDR2 from the germline V gene are MNHNS and SASEGT. Deletions cut 2 bases from V and 4 bases from J, with 8 bases between. DNA for the CDR3: TGTGCCAGCAGTGAACTAGCCCCAGAGACCCAGTACTTC. Its protein product is CASSELAPETQYF.

This clonotype was counted many times. The chain joins TRBV19 to TRBJ2-7; no definite D call. Germline CDR1 and CDR2: LNHDA and SQIVND (reference sequence). The CDR3 loop spans 15 amino acids. Trimming took 10 bases from V and 0 from J, leaving 19 bases between them. The CDR3 sequence: CATALVRWGSYEQYF. DNA of the CDR3: TGTGCCACCGCTTTGGTGCGTTGGGGCTCCTACGAGCAGTACTTC.

This clonotype was seen ten or more times. This chain connects TRBV3-1 to TRBJ2-2, with D perhaps TRBD2 (6 bases). V lost 3 bases, J lost 6 bases, and 8 bases lay in between. The germline V gene encodes CDR1 LGHDT and CDR2 YNNKEL (reference sequence). CDR3 length: 13 residues. CDR3 nucleotide sequence: TGTGCCAGCAGCCATAGGGACTCCGGGGAGCTGTTTTTT. Translating gives CASSHRDSGELFF. The full variable domain, completed using reference TRBV3-1 and TRBJ2-2, is DTAVSQTPKYLVTQMGNDKSIKCEQNLGHDTMYWYKQDSKKFLKIMFSYNNKELIINETVPNRFSPKSPDKAHLNLHINSLELGDSAVYFCASSHRDSGELFFGEGSRLTVL.

This clonotype was seen only a few times. The chain is built from TRBV20-1 and TRBJ1-1; D not resolved. This CDR3 has 13 residues. V lost 0 bases to trimming and J lost 4 bases, with 9 bases between them. From germline, CDR1 is DFQATT and CDR2 SNEGSKA (reference sequence). The CDR3 DNA reads TGCAGTGCTAGAGATCCCCGGTCCACTGAAGCTTTCTTT. This encodes CSARDPRSTEAFF.

This clonotype was seen repeatedly, ten times or more. V and J are TRBV29-1 and TRBJ2-3; D remains ambiguous. The CDR3 sequence is 14 residues long. The V gene's germline CDR1 is SQVTM and CDR2 ANQGSEA. V shed 1 base and J shed 1 base, with 9 bases lying between them. The CDR3 reads CSVEAPSGTDTQYF. DNA of the CDR3: TGCAGCGTTGAAGCCCCGTCGGGCACAGATACGCAGTATTTT.

There are a few counts of this clonotype. V gene TRBV7-3 combines with J gene TRBJ2-1, with TRBD1 identical over 10 bases. This CDR3 is 14 amino acids long. The junction had 4 bases not matched to a gene; V was cut back by 5 bases and J by 6 bases. CDR1 and CDR2 from the germline V gene are SGHTA and FQGTGA. CDR3 nucleotides: TGTGCCAGCAGCCTCGGACAGGGGGGCAATGAGCAGTTCTTC. Its translation is CASSLGQGGNEQFF. Looking up the rest from reference TRBV7-3 and TRBJ2-1 gives the full variable domain: GAGVSQTPSNKVTEKGKYVELRCDPISGHTALYWYRQSLGQGPEFLIYFQGTGAADDSGLPNDRFFAVRPEGSVSTLKIQRTERGDSAVYLCASSLGQGGNEQFFGPGTRLTVL.

This clonotype was detected many times. The CDR3 reads CASSLGGQQETQYF. The CDR3 DNA sequence: TGCGCCAGCAGCTTGGGTGGACAGCAAGAGACCCAGTACTTC. This rearrangement joins TRBV5-1 to TRBJ2-5; a weak D match, TRBD1 (6 bases). The V and J ends lost 0 bases and 2 bases respectively, with 8 bases between them. The CDR3 runs to 14 residues. Looked up from germline, CDR1 is SGHRS and CDR2 is YFSETQ.

This sequence joins TRBV5-1 and TRBJ2-5, with TRBD1 matching 11 bases. The germline V gene has CDR1 SGHRS and CDR2 YFSETQ. This CDR3 is 17 amino acids long. Trimming cost V 3 bases and J 5 bases; bases outside gene matches: 12. CDR3 protein: CASSSEGRTGGWETQYF. The CDR3 nucleotides are TGCGCCAGCAGCTCGGAAGGTCGGACAGGGGGCTGGGAGACCCAGTACTTC.

This chain uses TRBV1 with TRBJ1-2. TRBV1 is recorded as a pseudogene. This CDR3 is built from 15 residues. CDR3 region: CTSRLRDSGCYGYTF. The CDR3 bases are TGCACCAGCAGACTCCGGGACAGCGGGTGCTATGGCTACACCTTC.

This clonotype was counted at least ten times. The chain has TRBV4-1 and TRBJ1-1; TRBD1 aligns across 11 bases. The V gene end was trimmed by 2 bases and the J gene end by 5 bases; junction bases not matched to a gene: 7. In germline, CDR1 is MGHRA, CDR2 YSYEKL. CDR3 size: 16 residues. CDR3 region: CASSQPKGTGGTEAFF. The CDR3 nucleotides are TGCGCCAGCAGCCAACCGAAAGGGACAGGGGGGACTGAAGCTTTCTTT.

The chain couples TRBV4-2 to TRBJ1-2; the D gene is possibly TRBD1 (6 bases). Looked up from germline, CDR1 is LGHNA and CDR2 is YNFKEQ. The CDR3 spans 14 residues. V gave up 4 bases and J gave up 3 bases, with 12 bases separating them. The CDR3 DNA reads as TGTGCCAGCAGCCCCCAGGGACAAGACTATGGCTACACCTTC. The encoded protein is CASSPQGQDYGYTF.

In this sample, this clonotype turned up a few times. V is TRBV9 and J is TRBJ1-1, with D tentatively TRBD1 (6 bases). Germline V CDR1 and CDR2: SGDLS, YYNGEE. The CDR3 is 16 residues long. Trimming removed 3 bases at V and 1 base at J, with 16 bases between. CDR3 DNA sequence: TGTGCCAGCAGCGCGTCCCTGGGGGGGCCGAACACTGAAGCTTTCTTT. It specifies CASSASLGGPNTEAFF. The full variable domain, in which reference TRBV9 and TRBJ1-1 provide the parts outside the CDR3, is DSGVTQTPKHLITATGQRVTLRCSPRSGDLSVYWYQQSLDQGLQFLIQYYNGEERAKGNILERFSAQQFPDLHSELNLSSLELGDSALYFCASSASLGGPNTEAFFGQGTRLTVV.

The CDR3 sequence is CASLLGPGELFF. Written as DNA, the CDR3 is TGTGCCAGCTTATTGGGGCCCGGGGAGCTGTTTTTT. V and J are TRBV5-6 and TRBJ2-2, with D perhaps TRBD1 (5 bases). The germline V gene has CDR1 SGHDT and CDR2 YYEEEE. The CDR3 sequence is 12 residues long. The V gene lost 7 bases and the J gene lost 6 bases, with 10 bases spanning the gap.

In its sample, this clonotype was seen a few times. The J gene is TRBJ1-3, the V gene TRBV6-5; no firm D call. The germline V and J ends were trimmed by 6 bases and 0 bases, with 6 bases remaining between them. Germline V gives CDR1 MNHEY, CDR2 SVGAGI. The CDR3 covers 13 residues. CDR3 nucleotides: TGTGCCAGCAGAGGCCACTCTGGAAACACCATATATTTT. It translates to CASRGHSGNTIYF.

The genes are TRBV28 and TRBJ2-7; TRBD1 aligns across 7 bases. The germline V gene has CDR1 MDHEN and CDR2 SYDVKM. V trimming: 5 bases; J trimming: 6 bases; junction bases outside the gene matches: 4. The CDR3 spans 12 residues. The CDR3 bases are TGTGCCAGCAGTACACAGGGGTTCGAGCAGTACGTC. Translated: CASSTQGFEQYV.

The CDR3 sequence: CASSYSAGGAFF. Written as DNA, the CDR3 is TGTGCCAGCAGTTACTCAGCAGGAGGAGCTTTCTTT. The chain joins TRBV6-2 or TRBV6-3 to TRBJ1-1; D call uncertain. The CDR3 length is 12 residues. Germline V lookup: CDR1 MNHEY, CDR2 SVGEGT. V was clipped by 0 bases and J by 10 bases, with 9 bases between them.